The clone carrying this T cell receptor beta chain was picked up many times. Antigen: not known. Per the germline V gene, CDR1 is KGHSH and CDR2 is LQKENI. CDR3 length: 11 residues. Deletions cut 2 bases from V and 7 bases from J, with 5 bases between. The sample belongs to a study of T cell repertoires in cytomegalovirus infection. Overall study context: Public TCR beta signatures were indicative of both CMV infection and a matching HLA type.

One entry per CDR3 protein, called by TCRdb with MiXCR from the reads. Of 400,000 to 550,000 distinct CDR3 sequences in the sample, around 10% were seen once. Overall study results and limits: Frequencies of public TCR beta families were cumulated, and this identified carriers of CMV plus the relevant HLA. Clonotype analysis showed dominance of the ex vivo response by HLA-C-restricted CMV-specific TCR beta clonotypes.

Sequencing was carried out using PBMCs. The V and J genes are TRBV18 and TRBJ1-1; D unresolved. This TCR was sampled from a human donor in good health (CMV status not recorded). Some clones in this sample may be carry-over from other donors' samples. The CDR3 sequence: CASSPGSEAFF. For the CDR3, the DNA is TGTGCCAGCTCACCAGGCAGTGAAGCTTTCTTT. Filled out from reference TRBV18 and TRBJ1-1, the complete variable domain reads NAGVMQNPRHLVRRRGQEARLRCSPMKGHSHVYWYRQLPEEGLKFMVYLQKENIIDESGMPKERFSAEFPKEGPSILRIQQVVRGDSAAYFCASSPGSEAFFGQGTRLTVV.